The T cell receptor beta chain described here comes from a study of cytomegalovirus exposure and HLA in healthy donors. It was with 60 Vbeta and 13 Jbeta primers that the PCR ran. TCRdb's table, derived via immunoSEQ multiplex PCR, lists solely in-frame clones and lacks some. The data hold tens of thousands of clones, with over 65% observed a single time. The V gene lost 8 bases and the J gene lost 0 bases, with 10 bases spanning the gap. CDR1 is ENHRY, CDR2 SYGVKD, per germline. The CDR3 totals 13 residues. The sequence was collected from a man aged 45 to 65 in good health and CMV-seropositive. The specimen was PBMCs. The chain links TRBV10-3 to TRBJ1-1; possible D gene TRBD1, 5 bases. The CDR3 DNA sequence: TGTGCCATCCAGGACATTCTGAACACTGAAGCTTTCTTT. This sequence encodes CAIQDILNTEAFF.